The next 18 T cell receptor beta chains were all read from a single sample in a study of human versus mouse CDR3 diversity and MHC coevolution. Sequencing used immunoSEQ multiplex PCR; TCRdb keeps in-frame clones, though not all of them. The top ten clones hold 1.2% to 1.5% of a sample with 75,000 to 90,000 clones, roughly 95% of them seen once. The sample consisted of naive CD4+ T cells from blood. Subset given: CD45RO-negative CD62L-positive naive CD4 T cells. These receptors were collected from a person aged 25 to 69 in good health.

V gene TRBV7-2 combines with J gene TRBJ2-7, with D possibly TRBD2 on 5 matching bases. Germline CDR1 reads SGHTA; CDR2 reads FQGNSA. The length of the CDR3 is 15 residues. Trimming stripped 5 bases from V and 5 bases from J, with 19 bases between. The CDR3 sequence: CASSPYQPGKDEQYF. For the CDR3, the DNA is TGTGCCAGCAGCCCCTATCAACCGGGGAAGGACGAGCAGTACTTC. The whole variable domain, remainder taken from reference TRBV7-2 and TRBJ2-7, is GAGVSQSPSNKVTEKGKDVELRCDPISGHTALYWYRQSLGQGLEFLIYFQGNSAPDKSGLPSDRFSAERTGGSVSTLTIQRTQQEDSAVYLCASSPYQPGKDEQYFGPGTRLTVT.

V gene TRBV18 combines with J gene TRBJ1-2; D remains ambiguous. Germline V gene lookup returns CDR1 KGHSH and CDR2 LQKENI. This CDR3 has 15 residues. Trimming pared 0 bases from V and 1 base from J, leaving 9 bases between. CDR3: CASSPPSGVNYGYTF. CDR3 sequence (DNA): TGTGCCAGCTCACCACCTTCAGGTGTTAACTATGGCTACACCTTC.

This sequence joins TRBV4-1 and TRBJ1-4; TRBD1 matches at 11 bases. This CDR3 is 15 amino acids long. The germline V gene has CDR1 MGHRA and CDR2 YSYEKL. V lost 4 bases and J lost 7; bases outside the gene matches: 5. CDR3 loop: CASSLTGTGGEKLFF. CDR3 nucleotide sequence: TGCGCCAGCAGCCTTACCGGGACAGGGGGTGAAAAACTGTTTTTT.

V and J are TRBV6-4 and TRBJ2-1, with TRBD2 identical over 10 bases. The length of the CDR3 is 15 residues. Per the germline V gene, CDR1 is MRHNA and CDR2 is SNTAGT. Trimming at V came to 5 bases and at J to 6 bases, leaving 7 bases not matched to a gene. The CDR3 nucleotides are TGTGCCAGCAGTTCTACTAGCGGGGTTCCCAATGAGCAGTTCTTC. Translating it yields CASSSTSGVPNEQFF.

The gene calls are TRBV18 and TRBJ1-3; D may be TRBD1 (6 bases). Germline V gene lookup returns CDR1 KGHSH and CDR2 LQKENI. With 4 bases removed from V and 8 bases from J, the gap between germline ends came to 18 bases. The CDR3 has 15 residues. DNA of the CDR3: TGTGCCAGCTCACTCCTACAGGTTCCAGGGGACACCATATATTTT. Amino acid sequence: CASSLLQVPGDTIYF.

The chain combines TRBV29-1 with TRBJ1-1; D possibly corresponds to TRBD1 (6 bases). V lost 5 bases and J 6 bases, leaving 7 bases between the germline ends. This CDR3 comprises 10 residues. The germline V gene has CDR1 SQVTM and CDR2 ANQGSEA. The CDR3 loop is CSVQGPEAFF. In nucleotides, the CDR3 is TGCAGCGTTCAGGGGCCTGAAGCTTTCTTT. The full variable domain, its missing parts supplied by reference TRBV29-1 and TRBJ1-1, is SAVISQKPSRDICQRGTSLTIQCQVDSQVTMMFWYRQQPGQSLTLIATANQGSEATYESGFVIDKFPISRPNLTFSTLTVSNMSPEDSSIYLCSVQGPEAFFGQGTRLTVV.

The chain has TRBV2 and TRBJ2-7; D gene uncertain. This CDR3 is 14 amino acids long. The germline CDR1 and CDR2 sequences are SNHLY and FYNNEI. The V end was cut by 7 bases, the J end by 9 bases, with 22 bases between. The CDR3 coding sequence is TGTGCCAGCACCATAGACCGGTCTTCCTCGGGGCAGTACTTC. This encodes CASTIDRSSSGQYF. Complete variable domain (other parts from reference TRBV2 and TRBJ2-7): EPEVTQTPSHQVTQMGQEVILRCVPISNHLYFYWYRQILGQKVEFLVSFYNNEISEKSEIFDDQFSVERPDGSNFTLKIRSTKLEDSAMYFCASTIDRSSSGQYFGPGTRLTVT.

J is TRBJ2-1 and V is TRBV6-5; D might be TRBD1 (6 bases). Germline CDR1 reads MNHEY; CDR2 reads SVGAGI. There are 11 residues in the CDR3. The CDR3 spells CVQGEYNEQFF. CDR3 nucleotides: TGTGTACAGGGAGAATACAATGAGCAGTTCTTC.

The chain joins TRBV7-8 to TRBJ2-7; D is perhaps TRBD2 (5 bases). Germline CDR1 SGHVS, CDR2 FQNEAQ. Between the trimmed V and J ends, which lost 5 bases and 1 base, there was a span of 15 bases. The CDR3 consists of 15 residues. The chain's CDR3 is CASSPRETISYEQYF. The DNA of the CDR3 is TGTGCCAGCAGCCCGAGGGAGACTATTTCCTACGAGCAGTACTTC. Full variable domain (missing parts from reference TRBV7-8 and TRBJ2-7): GAGVSQSPRYKVAKRGQDVALRCDPISGHVSLFWYQQALGQGPEFLTYFQNEAQLDKSGLPSDRFFAERPEGSVSTLKIQRTQQEDSAVYLCASSPRETISYEQYFGPGTRLTVT.

A note on this clone: This CDR3 is also generated by other DNA sequences in the sample. The V and J genes are TRBV9 and TRBJ2-1; 9 bases align to TRBD2. The V segment lost 0 bases and the J segment 4 bases; nucleotides outside the gene matches: 5. The V gene's germline CDR1 is SGDLS and CDR2 YYNGEE. CDR3 size: 16 residues. CDR3 in DNA: TGTGCCAGCAGCGTAGTGGCTAGCGGGGTTTACAATGAGCAGTTCTTC. Encoded protein: CASSVVASGVYNEQFF.

Note on this clone: The identical CDR3 is also encoded by other nucleotide sequences in the sample. The DNA of the CDR3 is TGTGCCAGCAGCTTAGACAGAGCTAACTATGGCTACACCTTC. Translating gives CASSLDRANYGYTF. The V and J genes are TRBV7-2 and TRBJ1-2, with D unresolved. Deletions cut 1 base from V and 0 bases from J, with 6 bases between. Germline V lookup: CDR1 SGHTA, CDR2 FQGNSA. The CDR3 consists of 14 residues. Variable domain in full (rest from reference TRBV7-2 and TRBJ1-2): GAGVSQSPSNKVTEKGKDVELRCDPISGHTALYWYRQSLGQGLEFLIYFQGNSAPDKSGLPSDRFSAERTGGSVSTLTIQRTQQEDSAVYLCASSLDRANYGYTFGSGTRLTVV.

The chain recombines TRBV27 with TRBJ2-2, with 7 positions matching TRBD1. Trimming took 11 bases from V and 1 from J; bases not matched to a gene: 7. The CDR3 has 14 amino acids. Germline V lookup: CDR1 MNHEY, CDR2 SMNVEV (reference sequence). The CDR3 reads CASLRQGNTGELFF. The CDR3 nucleotides read TGTGCCTCACTTCGACAGGGGAACACCGGGGAGCTGTTTTTT.

This chain connects TRBV18 to TRBJ2-7, with 7 bases lining up with TRBD1. This CDR3 spans 14 amino acids. The junction had 6 bases not matched to a gene; V was cut back by 0 bases and J by 7 bases. The germline CDR1 and CDR2 sequences are KGHSH and LQKENI. The CDR3 spells CASSPPNQGEEQYF. DNA of the CDR3: TGTGCCAGCTCACCACCCAATCAGGGGGAAGAGCAGTACTTC.

DNA for the CDR3: TGTGCCAGCAGCTTGGCCGGACACCAGACCGAGCAGTACTTC. Protein sequence: CASSLAGHQTEQYF. This chain uses TRBV5-5 with TRBJ2-7; D is perhaps TRBD1 (5 bases). Looked up from germline, CDR1 is SGHKS and CDR2 is YYEKEE (reference sequence). The CDR3 consists of 14 residues. Trimming cost V 0 bases and J 6 bases, with 13 bases left between them.

The chain joins TRBV5-8 to TRBJ2-1; 10 nucleotides agree with TRBD1. The CDR3 is 15 amino acids. The V gene's germline CDR1 is SGHTS and CDR2 YDEGEE. V lost 1 base and J lost 7; bases outside the gene matches: 5. The CDR3 nucleotides are TGTGCCAGCAGCTTGAGTTGGGACAGGGGTAATGAGCAGTTCTTC. This gives the protein CASSLSWDRGNEQFF.

The J gene is TRBJ1-1, the V gene TRBV9; a possible D gene is TRBD1 (5 bases). The CDR3 is 16 residues long. Germline CDR1 reads SGDLS; CDR2 reads YYNGEE. The germline V and J ends were trimmed by 4 bases and 4 bases, with 20 bases remaining between them. In DNA form, the CDR3 reads TGTGCCAGCAGCCAAGAAGGGGTCGCCCCGCTCACTGAAGCTTTCTTT. Its translation is CASSQEGVAPLTEAFF.

The rearrangement links TRBV25-1 to TRBJ2-2; D unclear. Trimming took 4 bases from V and 0 from J, leaving 12 bases between them. The CDR3 consists of 16 residues. Germline CDR1 reads MGHDK; CDR2 reads SYGVNS. DNA of the CDR3: TGTGCCAGCAGTGTTAGACTCAGTTCGAACACCGGGGAGCTGTTTTTT. Amino acids: CASSVRLSSNTGELFF.

This clone appeared once. The genes are TRBV5-4 and TRBJ2-7, with D tentatively TRBD1 (5 bases). The CDR3 contains 14 residues. CDR1 and CDR2 from the germline V gene are SGHNT and YYREEE (reference sequence). The germline V and J ends were trimmed by 0 bases and 1 base, with 8 bases remaining between them. The CDR3 bases are TGTGCCAGCAGCTTGGAACAGGCATCCTACGAGCAGTACTTC. Translation: CASSLEQASYEQYF.